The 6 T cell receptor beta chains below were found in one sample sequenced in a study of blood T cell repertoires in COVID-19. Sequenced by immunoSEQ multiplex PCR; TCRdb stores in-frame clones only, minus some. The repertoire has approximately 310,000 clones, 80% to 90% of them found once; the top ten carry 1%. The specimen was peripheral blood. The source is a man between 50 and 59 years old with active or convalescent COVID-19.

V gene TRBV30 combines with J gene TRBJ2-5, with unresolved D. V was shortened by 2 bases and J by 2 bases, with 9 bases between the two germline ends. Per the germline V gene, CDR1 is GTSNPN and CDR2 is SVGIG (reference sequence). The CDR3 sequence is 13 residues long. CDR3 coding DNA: TGTGCCTGGAGTTTACAGATTCAAGAGACCCAGTACTTC. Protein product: CAWSLQIQETQYF.

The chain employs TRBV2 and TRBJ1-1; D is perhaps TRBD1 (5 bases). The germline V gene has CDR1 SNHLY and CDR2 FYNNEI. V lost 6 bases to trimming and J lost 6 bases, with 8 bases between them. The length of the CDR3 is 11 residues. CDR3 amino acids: CASRGASEAFF. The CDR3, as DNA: TGTGCCAGCAGAGGGGCCTCTGAAGCTTTCTTT.

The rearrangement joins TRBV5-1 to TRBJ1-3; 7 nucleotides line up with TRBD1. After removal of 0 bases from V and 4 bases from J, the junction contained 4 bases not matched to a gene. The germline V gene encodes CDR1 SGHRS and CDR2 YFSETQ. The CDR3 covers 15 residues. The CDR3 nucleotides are TGCGCCAGCAGCTTGGACAGGGGAGGCGGAAACACCATATATTTT. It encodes CASSLDRGGGNTIYF.

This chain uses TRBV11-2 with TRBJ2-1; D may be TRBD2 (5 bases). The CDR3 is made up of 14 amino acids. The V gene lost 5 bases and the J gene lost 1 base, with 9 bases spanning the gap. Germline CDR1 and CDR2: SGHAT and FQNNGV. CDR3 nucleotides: TGTGCCAGCAGCCCAACTAGATCCTACAATGAGCAGTTCTTC. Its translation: CASSPTRSYNEQFF.

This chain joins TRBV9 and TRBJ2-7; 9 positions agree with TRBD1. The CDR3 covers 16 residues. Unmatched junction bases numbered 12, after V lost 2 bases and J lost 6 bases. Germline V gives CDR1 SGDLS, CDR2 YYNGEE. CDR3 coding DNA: TGTGCCAGCAGCGTCCAACCGACAGGGGGAGTGGGCGAGCAGTACTTC. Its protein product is CASSVQPTGGVGEQYF.

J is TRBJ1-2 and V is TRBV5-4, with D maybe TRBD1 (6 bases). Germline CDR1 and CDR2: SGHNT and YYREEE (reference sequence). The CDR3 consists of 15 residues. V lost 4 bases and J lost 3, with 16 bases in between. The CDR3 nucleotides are TGTGCCAGCAGCCGTCCCGGACAGACCGACTATGGCTACACCTTC. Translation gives CASSRPGQTDYGYTF.